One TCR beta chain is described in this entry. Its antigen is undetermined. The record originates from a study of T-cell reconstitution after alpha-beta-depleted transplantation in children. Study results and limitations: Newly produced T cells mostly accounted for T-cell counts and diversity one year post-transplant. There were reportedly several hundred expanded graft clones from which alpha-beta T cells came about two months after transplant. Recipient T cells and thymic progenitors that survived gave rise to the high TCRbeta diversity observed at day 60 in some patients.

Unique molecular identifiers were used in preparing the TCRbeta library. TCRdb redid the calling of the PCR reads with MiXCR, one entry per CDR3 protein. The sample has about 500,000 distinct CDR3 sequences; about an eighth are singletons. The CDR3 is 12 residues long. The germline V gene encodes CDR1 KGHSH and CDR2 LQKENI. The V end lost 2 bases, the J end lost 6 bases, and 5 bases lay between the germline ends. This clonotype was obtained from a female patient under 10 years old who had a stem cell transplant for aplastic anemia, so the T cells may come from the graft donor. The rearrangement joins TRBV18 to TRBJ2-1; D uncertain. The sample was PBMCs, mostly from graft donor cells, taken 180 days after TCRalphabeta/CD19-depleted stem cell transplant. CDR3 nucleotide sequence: TGTGCCAGCTCACCAGCGCTCAATGAGCAGTTCTTC. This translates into CASSPALNEQFF. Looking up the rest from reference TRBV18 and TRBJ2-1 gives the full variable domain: NAGVMQNPRHLVRRRGQEARLRCSPMKGHSHVYWYRQLPEEGLKFMVYLQKENIIDESGMPKERFSAEFPKEGPSILRIQQVVRGDSAAYFCASSPALNEQFFGPGTRLTVL.